Following are 18 T cell receptor beta chains from one sample sequenced in a study of Graves' ophthalmopathy and Graves' hyperthyroidism. The TCR beta CDR3 regions underwent amplification from RNA transcripts. The authors performed first-round RT-PCR with HTBI primers and then a second-round multiplex PCR. TCRdb analysed the multiplex PCR reads with MiXCR anew, one entry per CDR3 protein. The sample shows a few hundred thousand distinct CDR3 sequences, about a sixth of them seen only once. The material sequenced was peripheral blood. These receptors were collected from an adult woman with stable Graves' hyperthyroidism.

Ten or more counts support this clonotype. This rearrangement joins TRBV28 to TRBJ1-1, with no clear D. This CDR3 has 11 amino acids. Trimming shortened V by 10 bases and J by 0 bases, and 6 bases separated the two germline ends. CDR1 MDHEN and CDR2 SYDVKM come from the germline V gene. For the CDR3, the DNA is TGTGCCACCGGGGTGAACACTGAAGCTTTCTTT. It codes for CATGVNTEAFF.

The sample holds many counts of this clonotype. The chain employs TRBV7-9 and TRBJ1-1; D gene unclear. V lost 2 bases and J 3 bases, leaving 22 bases between the germline ends. The CDR3 extends over 18 amino acids. Germline assignment: CDR1 SEHNR and CDR2 FQNEAQ (reference sequence). CDR3 in amino acids: CASSLLYRVGSMDTEAFF. The CDR3 bases are TGTGCCAGCAGCTTACTATATAGGGTTGGAAGTATGGACACTGAAGCTTTCTTT.

The sample holds many counts of this clonotype. This rearrangement joins TRBV30 to TRBJ1-1, with no clear D. CDR3 length: 12 amino acids. V was shortened by 2 bases and J by 4 bases, with 8 bases between the two germline ends. Germline V gene lookup returns CDR1 GTSNPN and CDR2 SVGIG (reference sequence). In DNA, the CDR3 is TGTGCCTGGAGTAGGGCGAGCACTGAAGCTTTCTTT. Amino acid sequence: CAWSRASTEAFF. The variable domain in full, with the rest retrieved from reference TRBV30 and TRBJ1-1, is SQTIHQWPATLVQPVGSPLSLECTVEGTSNPNLYWYRQAAGRGLQLLFYSVGIGQISSEVPQNLSASRPQDRQFILSSKKLLLSDSGFYLCAWSRASTEAFFGQGTRLTVV.

CDR3 region: CASSFRAGTTETQYF. The CDR3 DNA follows: TGTGCCAGCAGTTTCCGAGCGGGGACAACGGAGACCCAGTACTTC. The rearrangement uses TRBV6-2 or TRBV6-3 and TRBJ2-5; perhaps TRBD2 as D (7 bases). V lost 4 bases to trimming and J lost 5 bases, with 17 bases between them. This CDR3 is built from 15 residues. The germline CDR1 and CDR2 sequences are MNHEY and SVGEGT.

There are many counts of this clonotype. The gene calls are TRBV28 and TRBJ2-7, with D uncertain. V was clipped by 6 bases and J by 5 bases, with 8 bases between them. Germline V gene lookup returns CDR1 MDHEN and CDR2 SYDVKM. This CDR3 is 11 amino acids long. DNA of the CDR3: TGTGCCAGCAGGGAGCGCGACGAGCAGTACTTC. Translation: CASRERDEQYF. Drawing the rest from reference TRBV28 and TRBJ2-7, the complete variable domain is DVKVTQSSRYLVKRTGEKVFLECVQDMDHENMFWYRQDPGLGLRLIYFSYDVKMKEKGDIPEGYSVSREKKERFSLILESASTNQTSMYLCASRERDEQYFGPGTRLTVT.

This clonotype was picked up many times. V and J are TRBV11-1 and TRBJ2-7; 7 bases align to TRBD2. CDR1 and CDR2 (germline): SGHAT, FQDESV (reference sequence). J gave up 0 bases and V 5 bases, and 13 bases lay outside the gene matches. CDR3 length: 17 residues. The CDR3 is CASSRTTSRNYSYEQYF. Here the CDR3 DNA reads TGTGCCAGCAGCCGAACGACTAGCCGGAACTACTCCTACGAGCAGTACTTC.

This clonotype was picked up many times. The chain links TRBV6-5 to TRBJ2-5; D is perhaps TRBD2 (6 bases). This CDR3 is 16 amino acids long. Germline V lookup: CDR1 MNHEY, CDR2 SVGAGI. The V end was cut by 4 bases, the J end by 2 bases, with 17 bases between. CDR3 in DNA: TGTGCCAGCAGTTCCGGGGGATCGGGGCTTCAAGAGACCCAGTACTTC. This encodes CASSSGGSGLQETQYF.

This chain joins TRBV2 and TRBJ2-6; the D gene is possibly TRBD2 (6 bases). The CDR3 spans 19 residues. The V gene lost 7 bases and the J gene lost 5 bases, with 27 bases spanning the gap. Germline V gene data show CDR1 as SNHLY and CDR2 as FYNNEI. The CDR3 sequence: CASISGLRIIPLWANVLTF. The CDR3 DNA reads TGTGCCAGCATCTCGGGACTCCGAATAATACCTCTCTGGGCCAACGTCCTGACTTTC.

This clonotype was counted at least ten times. The J gene is TRBJ2-7, the V gene TRBV13; no firm D call. Germline CDR1 is PRHDT and CDR2 is FYEKMQ (reference sequence). V was cut by 5 bases and J by 3 bases, with 8 bases left in between. The CDR3 is made up of 12 amino acids. The CDR3 loop reads CASSRTHYEQYF. CDR3 nucleotide sequence: TGTGCCAGCAGCAGGACCCACTACGAGCAGTACTTC.

This clonotype has ten or more counts. The chain couples TRBV29-1 to TRBJ2-7; TRBD2 is a possible D gene (6 bases). The V end was cut by 0 bases, the J end by 0 bases, with 12 bases between. Germline V gene sequence: CDR1 SQVTM, CDR2 ANQGSEA. The CDR3 is made up of 15 amino acids. The CDR3 is CSVEEGGDLSYEQYF. The DNA of the CDR3 is TGCAGCGTTGAAGAAGGAGGGGACCTCTCCTACGAGCAGTACTTC.

This clonotype has a count of ten or more. The rearrangement links TRBV13 to TRBJ2-5, with TRBD2 as a possible D gene (6 bases). The germline CDR1 and CDR2 sequences are PRHDT and FYEKMQ (reference sequence). V was pared by 4 bases and J by 5 bases, with 17 bases between. This CDR3 region has 15 residues. The CDR3 here is CASSSPAGEVETQYF. The DNA for the CDR3 is TGTGCCAGCAGCTCGCCCGCCGGGGAGGTGGAGACCCAGTACTTC.

This clonotype was found many times. The gene calls are TRBV5-1 and TRBJ1-1; 9 bases align to TRBD1. Germline CDR1 and CDR2: SGHRS and YFSETQ. With V trimmed by 6 bases and J by 1 base, 7 bases remained unmatched. The CDR3 sequence is 15 residues long. CDR3 bases: TGCGCCAGCACTGGTTCGACAGGGGGGAACACTGAAGCTTTCTTT. This encodes CASTGSTGGNTEAFF.

This clonotype was counted at least ten times. The chain links TRBV12-3 or TRBV12-4 to TRBJ1-5, with unresolved D. The CDR3 has 11 amino acids. Trimming left V 6 bases short and J 9 bases short, with 9 bases between. Written as DNA, the CDR3 is TGTGCCAGCAGCGTAGGTGGGCCCCAGCATTTT. This codes for CASSVGGPQHF.

This clonotype was recorded at least ten times. The chain is built from TRBV12-3 or TRBV12-4 and TRBJ1-2, with D unclear. The CDR3 contains 13 residues. Trimming shortened V by 6 bases and J by 4 bases, and 12 bases separated the two germline ends. The CDR3 DNA reads TGTGCCAGCAGCTTTTCGTCAAGCTATGGCTACACCTTC. Protein sequence: CASSFSSSYGYTF.

This chain links TRBV7-2 with TRBJ2-7; D not resolved. In germline, CDR1 is SGHTA, CDR2 FQGNSA. The CDR3 contains 14 residues. Between the trimmed V and J ends, which lost 3 bases and 5 bases, there was a span of 14 bases. The CDR3: CASSLGRSKNEQYF. The CDR3 DNA sequence: TGTGCCAGCAGCTTGGGTAGGAGTAAGAACGAGCAGTACTTC. Filled out from reference TRBV7-2 and TRBJ2-7, the complete variable domain reads GAGVSQSPSNKVTEKGKDVELRCDPISGHTALYWYRQSLGQGLEFLIYFQGNSAPDKSGLPSDRFSAERTGGSVSTLTIQRTQQEDSAVYLCASSLGRSKNEQYFGPGTRLTVT.

This clonotype was observed at least ten times. The gene calls are TRBV12-3 or TRBV12-4 and TRBJ2-5; D ambiguous. This CDR3 is 14 amino acids long. The ends were cut back, 5 bases at V and 3 bases at J, with 13 bases in the middle. CDR3 region: CASSHLTEKETQYF. DNA for the CDR3: TGTGCCAGCAGTCACCTGACGGAAAAAGAGACCCAGTACTTC.

Comment on this clonotype: Possible read error: a much larger clone is one base away. The J gene is TRBJ2-7, the V gene TRBV15; TRBD2 is a possible D gene (6 bases). Germline CDR1 reads LNHNV; CDR2 reads YYDKDF (reference sequence). The CDR3 totals 14 residues. Between the trimmed V and J ends, which lost 1 base and 2 bases, there was a span of 9 bases. In DNA, the CDR3 is TGTGCCACCAGCAGAGGGGGGGAGGCCTACGAGCAGTACGTC. Encoded protein: CATSRGGEAYEQYV.

This clonotype was seen just once. This chain joins TRBV12-3 or TRBV12-4 and TRBJ1-5; no firm D call. V was shortened by 2 bases and J by 2 bases, with 7 bases between the two germline ends. The CDR3 sequence is 14 residues long. The CDR3, as DNA: TGTGCCAGCAGTTTAAATACGGGCAATCAGCCCCAGCATTTT. It yields the protein CASSLNTGNQPQHF.